This TCR beta chain was sequenced for a study of blood T cells in healthy people across ages. Study as a whole: Capture via template switching afforded approximately one barcoded beta molecule per two T cells. Findings of the study overall: Older individuals had lower TCR beta diversity per million T cells (the decline was roughly linear). Long-lived and aged donors differed, with more naive CD4+ cells and higher diversity in the long-lived. A conclusive naive versus antigen-experienced comparison was prevented by the unsorted PBMCs.

This clonotype was observed at least ten times. Its target is not known. A J-beta primer mix and a sample-barcoded 5' primer were used in a second PCR of roughly 6 to 12 cycles. TCRdb passed the 5' RACE reads through MiXCR, listing each CDR3 protein once. Of more than 700,000 distinct CDR3 sequences in the sample, 46% were seen once. The germline CDR1 and CDR2 sequences are SGHRS and YFSETQ. The CDR3 length is 18 residues. V lost 6 bases and J 0 bases, leaving 19 bases between the germline ends. The chain employs TRBV5-1 and TRBJ2-6; D may be TRBD1 (6 bases). Sequenced sample: blood. The receptor was derived from a man older than 75 in good health. The chain's CDR3 is CASMFRGHVSSGANVLTF. The DNA of the CDR3 is TGCGCCAGCATGTTCCGGGGACATGTTAGCTCTGGGGCCAACGTCCTGACTTTC.